This TCR beta chain is from a study of T-cell memory formation after mild COVID-19. Overall study findings and caveats: Clones that contracted clustered mainly in CM and EM if CD4+ and in EMRA if CD8+.

This clonotype was detected ten times or more. Its cognate antigen is unknown. 5'RACE, which relied on constant-segment primers, yielded TCR alpha and TCR beta cDNA libraries carrying sample barcodes and UMIs. TCRdb re-derived calls from the 5' RACE reads in MiXCR, one entry per CDR3 protein. The sample has a few hundred thousand distinct CDR3 sequences, under 25% seen once. The material sequenced was PBMCs or a T cell subset sorted from them (not recorded which). This sequence was found in a man aged 18-30 years who had mild COVID-19 (a few samples of this study predate the infection). Cell type and time point are not known.

The CDR3 DNA reads as TGTGCCAGCAGTGGGTACTTGGGCGTTACCCTCCACTTT. Protein sequence: CASSGYLGVTLHF. The gene calls are TRBV6-2 or TRBV6-3 and TRBJ1-6; D gene ambiguous. The germline gives CDR1 MNHEY, CDR2 SVGEGT. V shed 5 bases and J shed 14 bases, with 16 bases lying between them. The CDR3 has 13 amino acids.